Many counts were recorded for the clone carrying this T cell receptor (beta chain). Its ends do not fully match the called genes, so a read error is possible. This sample stems from a study of beta chain features in type 1 diabetes. The study reverse transcribed the entire isolated RNA, so it sequenced expressed TCRB transcripts. TCRdb keeps only in-frame clones here, not all; method: immunoSEQ multiplex PCR. The sample includes a few hundred thousand clones, around 26% seen only once; the top ten take under 5%. Germline CDR1 is MNHNY and CDR2 is SVGAGI (reference sequence). This CDR3 is built from 15 residues.

The rearrangement uses TRBV6-6 and TRBJ2-3; possible D gene TRBD2, 6 bases. The clonotype comes from a man aged 30 to 39 in good health. Sequenced sample: central memory CD4+ T cells from blood. This CDR3 is CASRYWLGEADTQYF. The DNA for the CDR3 is TGTGCCAGCAGATACTGGCTGGGGGAGGCAGATACGCAGTATTTT.